Below, 5 T cell receptor beta chains from the same sample are listed, as sequenced in a study of CD8+ T cells in alopecia areata. Described treatment: oral pan-JAK inhibitor, 5-10 mg twice daily. RNA extraction was followed by reverse transcription into cDNA, which acted as the sequencing template. Sequencing was performed with immunoSEQ multiplex PCR; in TCRdb, only in-frame clones are kept and a portion is missing. Of about 97,000 clones in the sample, roughly three fifths were seen once. This specimen consisted of CD8+ T cells sorted from blood, obtained between weeks 55 and 70, from a patient treated with tofacitinib. The origin of the receptors is a human donor with alopecia areata.

The chain recombines TRBV5-6 with TRBJ1-5; TRBD1 matches at 8 bases. V shed 2 bases, J shed 9 bases, and the junction held 7 bases outside the gene matches. Germline CDR1 SGHDT, CDR2 YYEEEE. There are 14 residues in the CDR3. This CDR3 reads CASSFGQGAVPQHF. The CDR3 nucleotides read TGTGCCAGCAGCTTTGGACAGGGTGCTGTGCCCCAGCATTTT.

This chain links TRBV6-1 with TRBJ1-1, with TRBD1 identical over 8 bases. The CDR3 length is 14 residues. Per germline, CDR1 MNHNS and CDR2 SASEGT. The V gene end was trimmed by 4 bases and the J gene end by 4 bases; junction bases not matched to a gene: 5. The DNA for the CDR3 is TGTGCCAGCAGTGGAGACAGGGGAACCACTGAAGCTTTCTTT. It codes for CASSGDRGTTEAFF.

This clone has just a few counts. The rearrangement links TRBV7-9 to TRBJ2-1, with TRBD2 identical over 8 bases. The V segment lost 4 bases and the J segment 4 bases; nucleotides outside the gene matches: 9. The CDR3 loop spans 16 amino acids. Germline CDR1 is SEHNR and CDR2 is FQNEAQ (reference sequence). This CDR3 is CASSSHLRGDYNEQFF. The CDR3 coding sequence is TGTGCCAGCAGCTCCCACTTGCGGGGGGATTACAATGAGCAGTTCTTC.

V and J are TRBV11-3 and TRBJ2-1; TRBD1 agrees at 7 bases. The J segment lost 3 bases and the V segment lost 7 bases, leaving 9 bases of the junction unmatched. The germline gives CDR1 SGHNT, CDR2 YENEEA. The CDR3 has 15 residues. CDR3 loop: CASTLGQGDYNEQFF. Here the CDR3 DNA reads TGTGCCAGCACGCTAGGTCAGGGGGACTACAATGAGCAGTTCTTC.

V is TRBV5-4 and J is TRBJ1-1; 9 bases align to TRBD1. Trimming cost V 1 base and J 3 bases; bases outside gene matches: 7. This CDR3 has 16 amino acids. Germline V gene sequence: CDR1 SGHNT, CDR2 YYREEE (reference sequence). Here the CDR3 DNA reads TGTGCCAGCAGCTTGCGGGGGACAGGGCCGGACACTGAAGCTTTCTTT. Protein product: CASSLRGTGPDTEAFF.